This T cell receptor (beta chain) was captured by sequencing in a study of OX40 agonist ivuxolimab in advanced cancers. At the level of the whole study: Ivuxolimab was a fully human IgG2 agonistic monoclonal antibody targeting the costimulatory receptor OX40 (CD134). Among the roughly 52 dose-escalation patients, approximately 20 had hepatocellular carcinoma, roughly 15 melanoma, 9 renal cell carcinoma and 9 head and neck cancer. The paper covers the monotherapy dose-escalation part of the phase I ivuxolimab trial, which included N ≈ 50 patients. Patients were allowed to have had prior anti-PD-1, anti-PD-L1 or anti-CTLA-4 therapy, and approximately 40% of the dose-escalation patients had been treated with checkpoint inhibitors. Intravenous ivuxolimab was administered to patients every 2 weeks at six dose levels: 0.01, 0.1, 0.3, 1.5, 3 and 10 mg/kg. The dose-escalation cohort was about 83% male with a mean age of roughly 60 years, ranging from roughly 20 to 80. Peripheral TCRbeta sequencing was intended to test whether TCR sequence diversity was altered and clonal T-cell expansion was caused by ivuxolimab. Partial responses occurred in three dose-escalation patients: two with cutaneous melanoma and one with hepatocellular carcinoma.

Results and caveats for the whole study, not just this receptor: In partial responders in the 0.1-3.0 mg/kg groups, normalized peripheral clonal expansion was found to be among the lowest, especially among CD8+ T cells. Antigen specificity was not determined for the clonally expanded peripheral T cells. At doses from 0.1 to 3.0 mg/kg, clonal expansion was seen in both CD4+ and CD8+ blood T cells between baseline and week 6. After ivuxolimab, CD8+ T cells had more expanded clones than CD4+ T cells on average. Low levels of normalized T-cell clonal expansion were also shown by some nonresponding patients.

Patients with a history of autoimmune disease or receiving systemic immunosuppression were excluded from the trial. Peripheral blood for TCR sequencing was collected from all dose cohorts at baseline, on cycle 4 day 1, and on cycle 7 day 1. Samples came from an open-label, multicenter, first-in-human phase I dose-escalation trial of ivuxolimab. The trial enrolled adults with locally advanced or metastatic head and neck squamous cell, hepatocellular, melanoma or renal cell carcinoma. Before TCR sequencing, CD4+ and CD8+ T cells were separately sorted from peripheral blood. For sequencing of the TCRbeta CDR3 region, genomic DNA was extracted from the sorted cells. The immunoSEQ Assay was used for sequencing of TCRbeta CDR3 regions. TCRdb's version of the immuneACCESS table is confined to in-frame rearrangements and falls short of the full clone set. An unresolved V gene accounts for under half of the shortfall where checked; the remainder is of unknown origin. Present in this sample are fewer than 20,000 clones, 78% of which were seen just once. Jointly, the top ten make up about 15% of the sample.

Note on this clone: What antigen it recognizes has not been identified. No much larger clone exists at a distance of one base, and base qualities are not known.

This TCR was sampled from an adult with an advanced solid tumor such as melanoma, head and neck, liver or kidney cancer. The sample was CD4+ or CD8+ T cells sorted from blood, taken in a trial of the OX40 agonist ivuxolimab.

The nucleotides read TGTGCCAGCAGCTTATCCCCAGGGAACTATGGCTACACCTTC. Translated, this is CASSLSPGNYGYTF. The chain uses TRBV7-2 and TRBJ1-2, with TRBD1 perhaps the D gene, on 5 matching bases. From the cysteine through the phenylalanine, the CDR3 covers 14 amino acids. Only the CDR3 part of the read is kept: 42 bases, read in frame from the first base. Taken from the germline V gene, the CDR1 and CDR2 loops are SGHTA and FQGNSA. Trimming at the junction amounts to 2 bases on V and 2 bases on J, and the germline ends lie 9 bases apart.